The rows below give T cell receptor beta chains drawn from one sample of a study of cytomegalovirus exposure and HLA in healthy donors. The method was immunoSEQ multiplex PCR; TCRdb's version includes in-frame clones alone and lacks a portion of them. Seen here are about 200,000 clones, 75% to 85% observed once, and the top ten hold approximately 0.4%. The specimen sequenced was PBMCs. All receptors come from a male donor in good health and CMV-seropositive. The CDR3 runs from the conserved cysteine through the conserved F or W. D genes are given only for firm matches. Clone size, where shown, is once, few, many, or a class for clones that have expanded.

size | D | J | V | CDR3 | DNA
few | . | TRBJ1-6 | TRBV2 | CASSEVAGANSPLHF | TGTGCCAGCAGTGAGGTGGCGGGGGCGAATTCACCCCTCCACTTT
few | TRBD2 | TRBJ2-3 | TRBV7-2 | CASSLGRLATDTQYF | TGTGCCAGCAGCTTAGGTAGACTAGCCACAGATACGCAGTATTTT
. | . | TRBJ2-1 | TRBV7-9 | CASSLAQGSSYNEQFF | TGTGCCAGCAGCTTAGCCCAGGGCAGCTCCTACAATGAGCAGTTCTTC
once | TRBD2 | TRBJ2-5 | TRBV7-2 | CASSFFSGRETQYF | TGTGCCAGCAGCTTCTTTAGCGGGAGAGAGACCCAGTACTTC
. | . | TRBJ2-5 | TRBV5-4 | CASGLRTVKTQYF | TGTGCCAGCGGACTTAGGACAGTCAAGACCCAGTACTTC
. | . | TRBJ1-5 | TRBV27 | CASSIATGQPQHF | TGTGCCAGCAGTATCGCTACCGGTCAGCCCCAGCATTTT
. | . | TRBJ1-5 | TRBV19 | CASSIRQGRDQPQHF | TGTGCCAGTAGTATAAGGCAGGGAAGGGATCAGCCCCAGCATTTT
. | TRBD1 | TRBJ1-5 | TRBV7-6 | CASSLVSGGGQPQHF | TGTGCCAGCAGCTTAGTTTCAGGGGGCGGACAGCCCCAGCATTTT
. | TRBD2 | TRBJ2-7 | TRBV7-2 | CASSLDSVRGAYEQYF | TGTGCCAGCAGCTTAGATAGTGTGCGGGGGGCCTACGAGCAGTACTTC
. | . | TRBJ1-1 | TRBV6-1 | CASIERGLNTEAFF | TGTGCCAGCATTGAGCGGGGATTGAACACTGAAGCTTTCTTT
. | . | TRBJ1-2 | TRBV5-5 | CASSSGTQNYGYTF | TGTGCCAGCAGCTCCGGGACTCAGAACTATGGCTACACCTTC